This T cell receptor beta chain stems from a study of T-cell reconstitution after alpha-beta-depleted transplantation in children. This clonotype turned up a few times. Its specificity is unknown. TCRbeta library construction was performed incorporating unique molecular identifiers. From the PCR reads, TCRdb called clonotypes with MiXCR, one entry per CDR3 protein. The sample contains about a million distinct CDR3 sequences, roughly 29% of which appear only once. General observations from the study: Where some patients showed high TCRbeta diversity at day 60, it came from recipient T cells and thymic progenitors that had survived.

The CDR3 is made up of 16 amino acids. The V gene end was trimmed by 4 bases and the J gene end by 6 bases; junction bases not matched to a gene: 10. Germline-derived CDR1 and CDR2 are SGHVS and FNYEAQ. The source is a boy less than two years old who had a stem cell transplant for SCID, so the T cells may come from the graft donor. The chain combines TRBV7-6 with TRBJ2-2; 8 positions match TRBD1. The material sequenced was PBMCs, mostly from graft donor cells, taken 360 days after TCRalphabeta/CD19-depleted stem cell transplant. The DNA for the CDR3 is TGTGCCAGCAGCTCCCAGGGGGCGCTTTGGTCCGGGGAGCTGTTTTTT. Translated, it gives CASSSQGALWSGELFF.